This T cell receptor (beta chain) was captured in a study of T-cell reconstitution after alpha-beta-depleted transplantation in children. This clonotype came up a few times. The CDR3 length is 14 residues. The V gene lost 1 base and the J gene lost 0 bases, with 8 bases spanning the gap. CDR1 is SGHRS and CDR2 is YFSETQ in the germline V gene. It was with unique molecular identifiers that the TCRbeta library was prepared. TCRdb re-analysed the PCR reads in MiXCR, keeping a single row per CDR3 protein. This table holds 81,000 or so distinct CDR3 sequences, around a sixth found once. This clonotype was sampled from a male patient aged 2-15 years who had a stem cell transplant for acute lymphoblastic leukemia, so the T cells may come from the graft donor. Sequenced here: PBMCs, mostly from graft donor cells, sampled 180 days after TCRalphabeta/CD19-depleted stem cell transplant. The V and J genes are TRBV5-1 and TRBJ2-7; D is uncertain. The CDR3 spells CASSLWTSSYEQYF. The CDR3 DNA reads as TGCGCCAGCAGCTTGTGGACCAGCTCCTACGAGCAGTACTTC.